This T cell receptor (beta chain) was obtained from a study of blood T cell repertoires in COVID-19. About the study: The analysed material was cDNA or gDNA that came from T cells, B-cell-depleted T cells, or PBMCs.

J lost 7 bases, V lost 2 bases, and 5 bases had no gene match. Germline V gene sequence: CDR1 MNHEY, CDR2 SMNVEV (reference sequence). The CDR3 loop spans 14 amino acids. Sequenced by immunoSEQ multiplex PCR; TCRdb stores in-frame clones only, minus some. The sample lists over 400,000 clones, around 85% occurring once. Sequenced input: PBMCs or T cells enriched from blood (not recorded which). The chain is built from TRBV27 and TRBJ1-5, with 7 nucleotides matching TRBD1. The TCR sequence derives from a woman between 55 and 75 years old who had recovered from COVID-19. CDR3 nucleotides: TGTGCCAGCAGTTTAAGACAGGGAAGGCAGCCCCAGCATTTT. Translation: CASSLRQGRQPQHF.